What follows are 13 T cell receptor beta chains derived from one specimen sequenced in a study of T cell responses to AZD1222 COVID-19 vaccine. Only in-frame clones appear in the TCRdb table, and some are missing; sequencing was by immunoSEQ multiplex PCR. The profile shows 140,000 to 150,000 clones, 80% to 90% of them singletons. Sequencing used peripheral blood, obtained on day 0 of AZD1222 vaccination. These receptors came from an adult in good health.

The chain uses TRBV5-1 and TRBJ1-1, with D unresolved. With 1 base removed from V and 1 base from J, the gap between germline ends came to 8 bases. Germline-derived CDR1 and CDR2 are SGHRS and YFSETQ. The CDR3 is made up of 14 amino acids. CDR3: CASSLFLGNTEAFF. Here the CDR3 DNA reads TGCGCCAGCAGCTTGTTTTTGGGGAACACTGAAGCTTTCTTT.

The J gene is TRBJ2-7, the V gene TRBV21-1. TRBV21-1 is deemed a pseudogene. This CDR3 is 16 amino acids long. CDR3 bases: TGTGCCAGCAGCACACCCCCGACCGGGACCAAGCCCGAGCAGTACTTC. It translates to CASSTPPTGTKPEQYF.

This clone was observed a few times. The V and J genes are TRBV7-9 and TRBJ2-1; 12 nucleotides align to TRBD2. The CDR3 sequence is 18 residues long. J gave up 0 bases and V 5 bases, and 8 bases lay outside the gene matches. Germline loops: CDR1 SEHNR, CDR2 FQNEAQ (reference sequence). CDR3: CASSRLAGGIGSYNEQFF. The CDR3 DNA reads TGTGCCAGCAGCCGCCTAGCGGGAGGGATTGGCTCCTACAATGAGCAGTTCTTC.

In DNA form, the CDR3 reads TGTGCCAGCAGCGCCCGGGACAGGGGATTTGACGAGCAGTACTTC. It yields the protein CASSARDRGFDEQYF. The chain carries TRBV9 and TRBJ2-7, with 10 nucleotides matching TRBD1. This CDR3 contains 15 residues. Germline values: CDR1 SGDLS, CDR2 YYNGEE. V was pared by 3 bases and J by 5 bases, with 8 bases of the junction left unmatched.

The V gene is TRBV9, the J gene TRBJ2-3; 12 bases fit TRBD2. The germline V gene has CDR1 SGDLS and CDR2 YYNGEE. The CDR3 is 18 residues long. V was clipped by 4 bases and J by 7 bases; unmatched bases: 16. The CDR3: CASSKYSQLAGGLYTQYF. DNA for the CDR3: TGTGCCAGCAGCAAATATTCACAACTAGCGGGGGGACTATATACGCAGTATTTT.

CDR3 sequence: CASSPTGTFYYGYTF. Here the CDR3 DNA reads TGTGCCAGTAGCCCGACAGGCACCTTTTACTATGGCTACACCTTC. The chain combines TRBV19 with TRBJ1-2; TRBD1 is a possible D gene (6 bases). Trimming took off 6 bases at V and 3 bases at J, with 17 bases between the two ends. The V gene's germline CDR1 is LNHDA and CDR2 SQIVND (reference sequence). The CDR3 runs to 15 residues.

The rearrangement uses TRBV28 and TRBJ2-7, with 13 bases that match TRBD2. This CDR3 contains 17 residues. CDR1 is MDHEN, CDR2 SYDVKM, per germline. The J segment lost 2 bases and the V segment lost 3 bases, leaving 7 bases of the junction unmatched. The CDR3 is CASSLDPGTSGAYEQYF. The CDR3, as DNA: TGTGCCAGCAGTTTGGACCCCGGGACTAGCGGGGCCTACGAGCAGTACTTC.

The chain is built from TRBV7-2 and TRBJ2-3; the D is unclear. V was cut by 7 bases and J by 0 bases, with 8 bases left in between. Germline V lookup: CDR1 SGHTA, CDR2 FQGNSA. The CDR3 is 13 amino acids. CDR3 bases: TGTGCCAGCAAACTTGGCAGCACAGATACGCAGTATTTT. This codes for CASKLGSTDTQYF. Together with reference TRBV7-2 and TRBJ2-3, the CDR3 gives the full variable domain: GAGVSQSPSNKVTEKGKDVELRCDPISGHTALYWYRQSLGQGLEFLIYFQGNSAPDKSGLPSDRFSAERTGGSVSTLTIQRTQQEDSAVYLCASKLGSTDTQYFGPGTRLTVL.

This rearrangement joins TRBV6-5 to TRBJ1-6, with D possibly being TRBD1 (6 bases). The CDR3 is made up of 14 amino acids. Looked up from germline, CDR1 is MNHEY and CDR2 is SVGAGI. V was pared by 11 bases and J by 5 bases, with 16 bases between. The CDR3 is CAVGGFKHNSPLHF. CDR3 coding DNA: TGTGCCGTAGGGGGTTTCAAACATAATTCACCCCTCCACTTT.

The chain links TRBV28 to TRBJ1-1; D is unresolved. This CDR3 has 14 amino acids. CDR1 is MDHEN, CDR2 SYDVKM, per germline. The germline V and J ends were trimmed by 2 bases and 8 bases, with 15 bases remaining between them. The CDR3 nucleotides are TGTGCCAGCAGTTTAACGGGTCCCGCTGAGGAAGCTTTCTTT. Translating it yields CASSLTGPAEEAFF. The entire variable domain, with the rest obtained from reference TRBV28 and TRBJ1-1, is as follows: DVKVTQSSRYLVKRTGEKVFLECVQDMDHENMFWYRQDPGLGLRLIYFSYDVKMKEKGDIPEGYSVSREKKERFSLILESASTNQTSMYLCASSLTGPAEEAFFGQGTRLTVV.

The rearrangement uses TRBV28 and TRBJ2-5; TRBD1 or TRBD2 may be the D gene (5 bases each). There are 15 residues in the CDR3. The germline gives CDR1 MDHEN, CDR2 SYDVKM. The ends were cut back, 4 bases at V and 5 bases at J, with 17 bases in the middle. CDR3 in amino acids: CASSSPGGGIETQYF. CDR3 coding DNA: TGTGCCAGCAGTTCCCCTGGGGGTGGGATCGAGACCCAGTACTTC.

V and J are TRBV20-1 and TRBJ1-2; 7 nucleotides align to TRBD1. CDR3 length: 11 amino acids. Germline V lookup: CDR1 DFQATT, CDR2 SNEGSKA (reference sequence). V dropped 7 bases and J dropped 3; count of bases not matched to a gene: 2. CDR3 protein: CSGDSHYGYTF. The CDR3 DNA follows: TGCAGTGGGGACAGCCACTATGGCTACACCTTC.

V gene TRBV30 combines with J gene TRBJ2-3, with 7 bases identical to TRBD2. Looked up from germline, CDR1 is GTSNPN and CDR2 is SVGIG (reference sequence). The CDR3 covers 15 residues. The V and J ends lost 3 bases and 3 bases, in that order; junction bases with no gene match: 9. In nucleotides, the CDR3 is TGTGCCTGGAGGGGGTGGGAGGGAAGGACAGATACGCAGTATTTT. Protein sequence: CAWRGWEGRTDTQYF.